Presented here are 3 T cell receptor beta chains from one specimen sequenced in a study of neoadjuvant anti-PD-1 for oral cavity cancer. Repertoires were generated with immunoSEQ multiplex PCR, while TCRdb's copy carries only in-frame clones and drops some. The sample contains about 14,000 clones, around two thirds of which appear only once. The sample consisted of PBMCs, taken before nivolumab (anti-PD-1) treatment. These receptors were obtained from a person aged 40 to 85 with oral cavity squamous cell carcinoma.

The chain uses TRBV10-3 and TRBJ2-2, with 8 bases identical to TRBD1. V trimming: 8 bases; J trimming: 1 base; junction bases outside the gene matches: 3. Germline V lookup: CDR1 ENHRY, CDR2 SYGVKD. This CDR3 region has 14 residues. CDR3 in amino acids: CAIGDRGNTGELFF. The CDR3 nucleotides read TGTGCCATCGGAGACAGGGGGAACACCGGGGAGCTGTTTTTT.

The chain recombines TRBV5-5 with TRBJ1-1; 8 nucleotides match TRBD1. This CDR3 region has 15 residues. The junction had 8 bases not matched to a gene; V was cut back by 2 bases and J by 5 bases. Germline V lookup: CDR1 SGHKS, CDR2 YYEKEE (reference sequence). CDR3 loop: CASSLSGQGWTEAFF. CDR3 DNA: TGTGCCAGCAGCTTATCAGGACAGGGATGGACTGAAGCTTTCTTT.

This clone was counted once. Here the CDR3 reads CACQTSGIVDEQYF. In nucleotides, the CDR3 is TGTGCCTGCCAGACTAGCGGGATAGTAGACGAGCAGTACTTC. This chain connects TRBV6-1 to TRBJ2-7; 11 bases are a match to TRBD2. The CDR3 spans 14 residues. Germline V CDR1 and CDR2: MNHNS, SASEGT. V shed 11 bases and J 5 bases; nucleotides not matched to a gene: 11.